The sequence of this T cell receptor (beta chain) was determined in a study of radiotherapy plus CTLA-4 blockade in lung cancer. Study outcomes and limitations: After radiotherapy and ipilimumab, tumor-derived clones expanded in peripheral blood.

In chemo-refractory metastatic non-small-cell lung cancer, patients got ipilimumab CTLA-4 blockade together with focal radiation. Details on this clone: No antigen is known for it.

Data came from immunoSEQ multiplex PCR; TCRdb stores just in-frame clones and leaves some out. The sample has tens of thousands of clones; 79% are singletons. The germline CDR1 and CDR2 sequences are LGHNA and YSLEER. V gave up 0 bases and J gave up 2 bases, with 10 bases separating them. This CDR3 spans 15 amino acids. The TCR sequence derives from a human donor with non-small cell lung cancer who had a complete response to radiotherapy plus ipilimumab. This chain joins TRBV4-3 and TRBJ1-2; D remains unclear. The sequencing here drew on peripheral blood, taken from a patient treated with radiotherapy plus ipilimumab. CDR3 coding DNA: TGCGCCAGCAGCCAAGAGAGAGCCGGGAACTATGGCTACACCTTC. Translated: CASSQERAGNYGYTF.